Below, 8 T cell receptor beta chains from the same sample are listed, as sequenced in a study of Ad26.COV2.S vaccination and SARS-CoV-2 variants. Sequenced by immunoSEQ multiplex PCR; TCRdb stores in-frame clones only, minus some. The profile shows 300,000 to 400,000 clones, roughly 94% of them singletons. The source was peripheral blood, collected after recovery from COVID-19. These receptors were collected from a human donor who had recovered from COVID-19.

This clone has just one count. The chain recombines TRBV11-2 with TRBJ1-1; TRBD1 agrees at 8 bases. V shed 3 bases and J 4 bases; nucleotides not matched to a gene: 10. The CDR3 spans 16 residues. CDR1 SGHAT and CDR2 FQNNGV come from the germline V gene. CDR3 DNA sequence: TGTGCCAGCAGCTTGGCTATCAGGGGGCCGGGCACTGAAGCTTTCTTT. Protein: CASSLAIRGPGTEAFF.

Written as DNA, the CDR3 is TGTGCCAGCAGTGGGGGAGCGGAGACCCAGTACTTC. Translating it yields CASSGGAETQYF. The chain couples TRBV5-6 to TRBJ2-5; D tentatively reads TRBD1 or TRBD2 (5 bases each). This CDR3 has 12 amino acids. The germline CDR1 and CDR2 sequences are SGHDT and YYEEEE. V was shortened by 5 bases and J by 5 bases, with 10 bases between the two germline ends.

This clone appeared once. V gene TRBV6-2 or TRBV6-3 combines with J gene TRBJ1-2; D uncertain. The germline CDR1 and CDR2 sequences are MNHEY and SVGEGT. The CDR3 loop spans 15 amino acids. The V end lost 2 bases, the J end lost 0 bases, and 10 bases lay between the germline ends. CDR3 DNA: TGTGCCAGCAGTTACCAGGCGGATCCTAACTATGGCTACACCTTC. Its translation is CASSYQADPNYGYTF.

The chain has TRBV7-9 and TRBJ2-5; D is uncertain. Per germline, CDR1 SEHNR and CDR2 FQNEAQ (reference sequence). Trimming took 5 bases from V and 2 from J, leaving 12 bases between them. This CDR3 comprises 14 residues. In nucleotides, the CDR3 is TGTGCCAGCAGCCGCCCTGCCAGACAAGAGACCCAGTACTTC. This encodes CASSRPARQETQYF.

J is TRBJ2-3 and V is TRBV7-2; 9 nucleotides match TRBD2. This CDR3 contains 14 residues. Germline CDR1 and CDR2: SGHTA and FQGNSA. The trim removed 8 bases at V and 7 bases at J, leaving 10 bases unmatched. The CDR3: CASESRGGRNTQYF. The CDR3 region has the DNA TGTGCCAGCGAATCGCGGGGGGGCCGGAATACGCAGTATTTT. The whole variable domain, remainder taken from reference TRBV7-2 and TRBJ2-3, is GAGVSQSPSNKVTEKGKDVELRCDPISGHTALYWYRQSLGQGLEFLIYFQGNSAPDKSGLPSDRFSAERTGGSVSTLTIQRTQQEDSAVYLCASESRGGRNTQYFGPGTRLTVL.

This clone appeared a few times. The CDR3 sequence: CATKLQGRYEQYF. The CDR3 nucleotides read TGTGCCACCAAACTTCAGGGGCGGTACGAGCAGTACTTC. The genes are TRBV12-3 or TRBV12-4 and TRBJ2-7, with a tentative D call TRBD1 (6 bases). The CDR3 sequence is 13 residues long. Trimming removed 10 bases from V and 4 bases from J, with 17 bases in between.

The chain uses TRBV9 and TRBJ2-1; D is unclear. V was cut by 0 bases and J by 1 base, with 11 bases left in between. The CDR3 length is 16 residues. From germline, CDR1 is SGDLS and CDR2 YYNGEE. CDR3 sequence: CASSVEGRASYNEQFF. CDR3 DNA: TGTGCCAGCAGCGTAGAAGGCCGAGCTTCCTACAATGAGCAGTTCTTC. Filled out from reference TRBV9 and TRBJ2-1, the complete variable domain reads DSGVTQTPKHLITATGQRVTLRCSPRSGDLSVYWYQQSLDQGLQFLIQYYNGEERAKGNILERFSAQQFPDLHSELNLSSLELGDSALYFCASSVEGRASYNEQFFGPGTRLTVL.

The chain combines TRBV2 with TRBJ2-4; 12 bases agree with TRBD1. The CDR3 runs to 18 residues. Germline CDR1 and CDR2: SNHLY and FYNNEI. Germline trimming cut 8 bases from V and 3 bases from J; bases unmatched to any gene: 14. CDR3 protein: CASGGTGGPGWDKNIQYF. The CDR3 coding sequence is TGTGCCAGCGGGGGGACAGGGGGCCCCGGATGGGACAAAAACATTCAGTACTTC.